This entry lists 32 T cell receptor beta chains sequenced from one sample in a study of blood T cell repertoires in COVID-19. Repertoires were generated with immunoSEQ multiplex PCR, while TCRdb's copy carries only in-frame clones and drops some. The data hold around 130,000 clones, with less than 90% observed a single time. Sequencing used peripheral blood. The receptors here all came from a human donor with COVID-19, enrolled during active disease. The donor label of this sample is uncertain.

The chain uses TRBV7-8 and TRBJ2-7, with a tentative D call TRBD2 (5 bases). The V gene's germline CDR1 is SGHVS and CDR2 FQNEAQ. V lost 3 bases and J lost 4, with 13 bases in between. The CDR3 extends over 14 amino acids. The CDR3 DNA is TGTGCCAGCAGCTTTCCCGGGGAGAGATACGAGCAGTACTTC. It yields the protein CASSFPGERYEQYF.

This chain uses TRBV18 with TRBJ2-3, with 10 bases matching TRBD2. There are 16 residues in the CDR3. CDR1 KGHSH and CDR2 LQKENI come from the germline V gene. V lost 3 bases to trimming and J lost 0 bases; unmatched junction nucleotides: 3. The CDR3 DNA is TGTGCCAGCTCACCGAGCGGGGGGGGCAGCACAGATACGCAGTATTTT. Its translation: CASSPSGGGSTDTQYF.

The rearrangement links TRBV2 to TRBJ2-5; 10 bases match TRBD2. Germline CDR1 is SNHLY and CDR2 is FYNNEI. After removal of 5 bases from V and 3 bases from J, the junction contained 9 bases not matched to a gene. The CDR3 length is 16 residues. CDR3 sequence (DNA): TGTGCCAGCAGTTTACTATCAGCGGGGGGGGAAGAGACCCAGTACTTC. This gives the protein CASSLLSAGGEETQYF.

The chain employs TRBV19 and TRBJ1-2; the D is unclear. The V gene lost 3 bases and the J gene lost 7 bases, with 12 bases spanning the gap. Per the germline V gene, CDR1 is LNHDA and CDR2 is SQIVND (reference sequence). There are 13 residues in the CDR3. CDR3 nucleotides: TGTGCCAGTAGTATGACTCGGGTTAGTGGCTACACCTTC. It encodes CASSMTRVSGYTF.

V and J are TRBV9 and TRBJ1-4; D is possibly TRBD1 (6 bases). Per the germline V gene, CDR1 is SGDLS and CDR2 is YYNGEE. The CDR3 contains 13 residues. V lost 3 bases and J 7 bases, leaving 10 bases between the germline ends. Here the CDR3 DNA reads TGTGCCAGCAGCGCCGGGGGGCTTGAAAAACTGTTTTTT. The encoded protein is CASSAGGLEKLFF.

The chain combines TRBV5-5 with TRBJ1-1; 8 bases are a match to TRBD1. CDR1 is SGHKS, CDR2 YYEKEE, per germline (reference sequence). CDR3 size: 15 residues. After removal of 3 bases from V and 7 bases from J, the junction contained 11 bases not matched to a gene. In DNA, the CDR3 is TGTGCCAGCAGCTGGGGGCAGGGGGCGTTCGGTGAAGCTTTCTTT. It codes for CASSWGQGAFGEAFF.

The chain joins TRBV10-1 to TRBJ2-1; TRBD1 is a possible D gene (6 bases). With 3 bases removed from V and 1 base from J, the gap between germline ends came to 10 bases. CDR3 size: 15 residues. Per germline, CDR1 WNHNN and CDR2 SYGVQD (reference sequence). CDR3 in DNA: TGCGCCAGCAGTGATCCGACAGGTTCCTACAATGAGCAGTTCTTC. Translated: CASSDPTGSYNEQFF.

CDR3 in amino acids: CASSIARGETQYF. The CDR3 bases are TGTGCCAGTAGTATCGCAAGAGGAGAGACCCAGTACTTC. The chain joins TRBV19 to TRBJ2-5; D not certain. V shed 3 bases and J shed 4 bases, with 9 bases lying between them. Germline-derived CDR1 and CDR2 are LNHDA and SQIVND (reference sequence). This CDR3 has 13 residues. Drawing the rest from reference TRBV19 and TRBJ2-5, the complete variable domain is DGGITQSPKYLFRKEGQNVTLSCEQNLNHDAMYWYRQDPGQGLRLIYYSQIVNDFQKGDIAEGYSVSREKKESFPLTVTSAQKNPTAFYLCASSIARGETQYFGPGTRLLVL.

The chain joins TRBV30 to TRBJ1-1; D ambiguous. The CDR3 has 11 amino acids. Germline CDR1 and CDR2: GTSNPN and SVGIG (reference sequence). The V and J ends lost 6 bases and 1 base respectively, with 6 bases between them. CDR3 region: CACERNTEAFF. CDR3 nucleotides: TGTGCCTGTGAGAGGAACACTGAAGCTTTCTTT. The full variable domain, with the rest looked up from reference TRBV30 and TRBJ1-1, is SQTIHQWPATLVQPVGSPLSLECTVEGTSNPNLYWYRQAAGRGLQLLFYSVGIGQISSEVPQNLSASRPQDRQFILSSKKLLLSDSGFYLCACERNTEAFFGQGTRLTVV.

The chain links TRBV5-1 to TRBJ2-3, with D maybe TRBD1 (6 bases). Germline CDR1 is SGHRS and CDR2 is YFSETQ. V lost 8 bases and J 4 bases, leaving 20 bases between the germline ends. This CDR3 is built from 15 residues. CDR3 DNA: TGCGCCAGACAAGGGCGGAGAGGGGGTCCAGATACGCAGTATTTT. It is translated as CARQGRRGGPDTQYF. The full variable domain, rest sourced from reference TRBV5-1 and TRBJ2-3, is KAGVTQTPRYLIKTRGQQVTLSCSPISGHRSVSWYQQTPGQGLQFLFEYFSETQRNKGNFPGRFSGRQFSNSRSEMNVSTLELGDSALYLCARQGRRGGPDTQYFGPGTRLTVL.

The rearrangement uses TRBV5-4 and TRBJ2-1; 7 bases are shared with TRBD2. CDR1 is SGHNT, CDR2 YYREEE, per germline (reference sequence). The ends lost 3 bases at V and 10 bases at J; junction bases unmatched: 10. This CDR3 comprises 14 residues. CDR3 DNA sequence: TGTGCCAGCAGCTCCTGGGGGGGAGCGCGGGAGCAGTTCTTC. This encodes CASSSWGGAREQFF.

The rearrangement joins TRBV19 to TRBJ1-1; D gene ambiguous. This CDR3 comprises 13 residues. CDR1 and CDR2 from the germline V gene are LNHDA and SQIVND (reference sequence). Trimming stripped 8 bases from V and 0 bases from J, with 10 bases between. The CDR3, as DNA: TGTGCCAGTCTTGACCGGGTGAACACTGAAGCTTTCTTT. It yields the protein CASLDRVNTEAFF. Drawing the rest from reference TRBV19 and TRBJ1-1, the complete variable domain is DGGITQSPKYLFRKEGQNVTLSCEQNLNHDAMYWYRQDPGQGLRLIYYSQIVNDFQKGDIAEGYSVSREKKESFPLTVTSAQKNPTAFYLCASLDRVNTEAFFGQGTRLTVV.

The chain carries TRBV2 and TRBJ1-2; D possibly corresponds to TRBD1 (6 bases). CDR1 and CDR2 from the germline V gene are SNHLY and FYNNEI. CDR3 length equals 14 residues. Trimming removed 1 base from V and 1 base from J, with 7 bases in between. The CDR3 DNA reads as TGTGCCAGCAGTGAAGGCAGGGGTAACTATGGCTACACCTTC. This translates into CASSEGRGNYGYTF.

This clone has a single count. The chain uses TRBV29-1 and TRBJ1-2; a possible D gene is TRBD1 (5 bases). This CDR3 comprises 13 residues. V lost 4 bases and J 8 bases, leaving 17 bases between the germline ends. Germline values: CDR1 SQVTM, CDR2 ANQGSEA. The CDR3 sequence is CSVAVGQGDGYTF. CDR3 nucleotides: TGCAGCGTTGCGGTAGGGCAGGGTGACGGCTACACCTTC.

V gene TRBV19 combines with J gene TRBJ2-7; 10 nucleotides agree with TRBD1. Germline assignment: CDR1 LNHDA and CDR2 SQIVND (reference sequence). The CDR3 length is 14 residues. The V gene end was trimmed by 6 bases and the J gene end by 6 bases; junction bases not matched to a gene: 8. The chain's CDR3 is CASSQRDRGTEQYF. CDR3 sequence (DNA): TGTGCCAGTAGCCAACGGGACAGGGGAACCGAGCAGTACTTC.

The rearrangement uses TRBV9 and TRBJ2-3; 9 nucleotides agree with TRBD1. The V gene's germline CDR1 is SGDLS and CDR2 YYNGEE. J was trimmed by 4 bases and V by 3 bases; bases with no gene match: 3. The CDR3 is 14 amino acids. CDR3 bases: TGTGCCAGCAGCGCCGACAGGGGGGCAGATACGCAGTATTTT. It is translated as CASSADRGADTQYF.

This clone turned up a few times. V is TRBV27 and J is TRBJ2-5; 10 bases match TRBD1. The V and J ends lost 5 bases and 4 bases, in that order; junction bases with no gene match: 10. The germline gives CDR1 MNHEY, CDR2 SMNVEV (reference sequence). The CDR3 consists of 16 residues. In nucleotides, the CDR3 is TGTGCCAGCAGTGAGAGACAGGGGGCGATTGGAGAGACCCAGTACTTC. Protein sequence: CASSERQGAIGETQYF.

V is TRBV4-1 and J is TRBJ2-3; a possible D gene is TRBD1 (5 bases). The CDR3 covers 15 residues. V lost 0 bases and J 7 bases, leaving 14 bases between the germline ends. The germline V gene encodes CDR1 MGHRA and CDR2 YSYEKL. CDR3 nucleotide sequence: TGCGCCAGCAGCCAAGATAGGTGGGGCCGAAATACGCAGTATTTT. Protein: CASSQDRWGRNTQYF.

The chain recombines TRBV6-5 with TRBJ1-4; D gene uncertain. The germline V gene encodes CDR1 MNHEY and CDR2 SVGAGI. This CDR3 has 15 amino acids. Between the trimmed V and J ends, which lost 0 bases and 3 bases, there was a span of 8 bases. CDR3 sequence reads: CASSYSFSSNEKLFF. The CDR3 bases are TGTGCCAGCAGTTACTCCTTCTCCTCTAATGAAAAACTGTTTTTT.

Details on this clone: Other nucleotide sequences from this sample produce the same CDR3. This rearrangement joins TRBV2 to TRBJ1-5, with TRBD1 identical over 8 bases. The CDR3 sequence is 13 residues long. Germline V CDR1 and CDR2: SNHLY, FYNNEI. The V and J ends lost 8 bases and 1 base, in that order; junction bases with no gene match: 1. This chain's CDR3 is CASRQGSNQPQHF. The CDR3 bases are TGTGCCAGCCGACAGGGGAGCAATCAGCCCCAGCATTTT.

The chain carries TRBV6-4 and TRBJ1-2; D unclear. The CDR3 length is 13 residues. The germline V gene encodes CDR1 MRHNA and CDR2 SNTAGT. Trimming removed 2 bases at V and 1 base at J, with 5 bases between. The CDR3 DNA is TGTGCCAGCAGTGACCCAGTTAACTATGGCTACACCTTC. Protein: CASSDPVNYGYTF.

This chain connects TRBV5-1 to TRBJ2-2; D is unresolved. CDR3 length: 15 amino acids. V lost 4 bases to trimming and J lost 4 bases, with 14 bases between them. Germline loops: CDR1 SGHRS, CDR2 YFSETQ. CDR3 loop: CASSPGAAVTGELFF. The DNA for the CDR3 is TGCGCCAGCAGCCCCGGAGCCGCGGTCACCGGGGAGCTGTTTTTT. The complete variable domain, with remaining parts taken from reference TRBV5-1 and TRBJ2-2, reads KAGVTQTPRYLIKTRGQQVTLSCSPISGHRSVSWYQQTPGQGLQFLFEYFSETQRNKGNFPGRFSGRQFSNSRSEMNVSTLELGDSALYLCASSPGAAVTGELFFGEGSRLTVL.

The V and J genes are TRBV19 and TRBJ2-5; 8 bases map to TRBD1. Germline-derived CDR1 and CDR2 are LNHDA and SQIVND (reference sequence). This CDR3 has 13 amino acids. Unmatched junction bases numbered 9, after V lost 6 bases and J lost 9 bases. The CDR3 sequence is CASRRGQAGAQYF. The CDR3 DNA sequence: TGTGCCAGTAGGAGGGGACAGGCTGGGGCCCAGTACTTC.

The gene calls are TRBV5-1 and TRBJ2-2, with unresolved D. Trimming took 4 bases from V and 4 from J, leaving 11 bases between them. Germline loops: CDR1 SGHRS, CDR2 YFSETQ. CDR3 length equals 14 residues. As DNA, the CDR3 is TGCGCCAGCAGCGCACAACGATCCACCGGGGAGCTGTTTTTT. Residues: CASSAQRSTGELFF.

This clone has a handful of counts. The CDR3 DNA reads TGTGCCAGCTCCCGGATAGCGTCCCGAGGCAATGAGCAGTTCTTC. Translating gives CASSRIASRGNEQFF. The chain joins TRBV7-2 to TRBJ2-1, with a possible D match to TRBD2 (5 bases). Per germline, CDR1 SGHTA and CDR2 FQGNSA. V was trimmed by 8 bases and J by 6 bases, leaving 20 bases between them. This CDR3 contains 15 residues.

The CDR3 DNA reads TGTGCCAGCAGACTACAGGGGGCTCAGCCCCAGCATTTT. It is translated as CASRLQGAQPQHF. The J gene is TRBJ1-5, the V gene TRBV28, with TRBD1 matching over 9 bases. CDR3 length: 13 residues. Germline assignment: CDR1 MDHEN and CDR2 SYDVKM. The J segment lost 6 bases and the V segment lost 6 bases, leaving 3 bases of the junction unmatched.

The genes are TRBV5-8 and TRBJ2-1, with D unresolved. Germline CDR1 reads SGHTS; CDR2 reads YDEGEE. Trimming removed 0 bases at V and 6 bases at J, with 4 bases between. The CDR3 runs 12 residues. The CDR3 DNA follows: TGTGCCAGCAGCTTGGACAGCAATGAGCAGTTCTTC. This gives the protein CASSLDSNEQFF.

This chain connects TRBV30 to TRBJ2-7, with 12 bases that match TRBD1. J lost 6 bases, V lost 5 bases, and 2 bases had no gene match. Germline V CDR1 and CDR2: GTSNPN, SVGIG (reference sequence). The CDR3 has 12 amino acids. CDR3: CAWGTGGGEQYF. CDR3 bases: TGTGCCTGGGGGACAGGGGGCGGCGAGCAGTACTTC.

The J gene is TRBJ2-7, the V gene TRBV3-1 (or the pseudogene TRBV3-2); 9 bases line up with TRBD1. The CDR3 length is 17 residues. The trim removed 0 bases at V and 0 bases at J, leaving 6 bases unmatched. Per the germline V gene, CDR1 is LGHDT and CDR2 is YNNKEL (reference sequence). The CDR3: CASSQDGGQGSSYEQYF. The CDR3 bases are TGTGCCAGCAGCCAAGATGGGGGACAGGGCAGCTCCTACGAGCAGTACTTC.

The chain joins TRBV1 to TRBJ1-6. TRBV1 corresponds to a pseudogene. The CDR3 loop spans 19 amino acids. The CDR3 here is CTSSQERGLPSLSDSPLHF. CDR3 sequence (DNA): TGCACCAGCAGCCAAGAGAGAGGCCTGCCGTCCTTAAGCGATTCACCCCTCCACTTT.

The V gene is TRBV5-6, the J gene TRBJ1-1; 7 bases are shared with TRBD1. Germline loops: CDR1 SGHDT, CDR2 YYEEEE. There are 16 residues in the CDR3. Unmatched junction bases numbered 7, after V lost 2 bases and J lost 0 bases. The DNA for the CDR3 is TGTGCCAGCAGCTTCAAGGACAGGAGGCTGAACACTGAAGCTTTCTTT. Its protein is CASSFKDRRLNTEAFF. The full variable domain, with the rest looked up from reference TRBV5-6 and TRBJ1-1, is DAGVTQSPTHLIKTRGQQVTLRCSPKSGHDTVSWYQQALGQGPQFIFQYYEEEERQRGNFPDRFSGHQFPNYSSELNVNALLLGDSALYLCASSFKDRRLNTEAFFGQGTRLTVV.

V and J are TRBV29-1 and TRBJ2-1; weak D call: TRBD2 (6 bases). Germline V gene data show CDR1 as SQVTM and CDR2 as ANQGSEA. The CDR3 runs to 15 residues. V dropped 4 bases and J dropped 7 bases, with 20 bases sitting between them. The CDR3 here is CSVAWGGIGENEQFF. CDR3 coding DNA: TGCAGCGTTGCTTGGGGCGGGATTGGGGAGAATGAGCAGTTCTTC.